These 2 T cell receptor beta chains share one sample of origin, sequenced in a study of shared clonotypes between healthy human individuals. TCRdb's table, derived via immunoSEQ multiplex PCR, lists solely in-frame clones and lacks some. The sample has over a million clones, more than 65% seen once. Sequences were obtained from memory CD4+ T cells sorted from blood. Subset: CD45RA-negative fraction. The receptors were sampled from a man aged 18 to 29 in good health.

The chain recombines TRBV5-1 with TRBJ2-7; 14 bases are shared with TRBD2. V shed 5 bases, J shed 7 bases, and the junction held 11 bases outside the gene matches. Germline V CDR1 and CDR2: SGHRS, YFSETQ. The CDR3 spans 16 residues. CDR3 amino acids: CASRAGLAGGRDEQYF. The DNA of the CDR3 is TGCGCCAGCAGGGCCGGACTAGCGGGGGGCCGGGATGAGCAGTACTTC.

The J gene is TRBJ2-7, the V gene TRBV4-1; maybe TRBD1 (7 bases). From germline, CDR1 is MGHRA and CDR2 YSYEKL. The CDR3 totals 15 residues. Between the trimmed V and J ends, which lost 1 base and 3 bases, there was a span of 13 bases. This CDR3 reads CASSQGQGGVYEQYF. The CDR3 nucleotides read TGCGCCAGCAGCCAAGGACAGGGAGGCGTCTACGAGCAGTACTTC.